This entry lists 13 T cell receptor beta chains sequenced from one sample in a study of blood T cell repertoires in COVID-19. Sequenced by immunoSEQ multiplex PCR; TCRdb stores in-frame clones only, minus some. The sample lists about 360,000 clones; approximately 86% were seen once. The sequencing input was peripheral blood. The receptors shown here come from a woman aged 55-69 years with COVID-19, enrolled during active disease.

The J gene is TRBJ1-1, the V gene TRBV28; 9 positions agree with TRBD1. V shed 6 bases, J shed 5 bases, and the junction held 7 bases outside the gene matches. This CDR3 is built from 14 residues. The germline gives CDR1 MDHEN, CDR2 SYDVKM. DNA of the CDR3: TGTGCCAGCAGCTCCGGGACAGGGAGGACTGAAGCTTTCTTT. This codes for CASSSGTGRTEAFF.

This chain links TRBV6-5 with TRBJ2-7; perhaps TRBD1 as D (6 bases). Trimming took 2 bases from V and 5 from J, leaving 19 bases between them. The CDR3 covers 16 residues. Germline V gene lookup returns CDR1 MNHEY and CDR2 SVGAGI. CDR3 sequence: CASSYRDGQGNDEQYF. DNA for the CDR3: TGTGCCAGCAGTTACAGGGATGGGCAGGGGAACGACGAGCAGTACTTC.

This clone was counted only a few times. The chain carries TRBV19 and TRBJ2-7; 7 nucleotides align to TRBD1. This CDR3 has 14 residues. V lost 5 bases, J lost 1 base, and 5 bases stayed unmatched. CDR1 is LNHDA and CDR2 is SQIVND in the germline V gene (reference sequence). The CDR3 loop is CASSSWDRSYEQYF. The CDR3 DNA reads TGTGCCAGTAGTTCCTGGGACAGATCCTACGAGCAGTACTTC.

This clone came up once. This chain connects TRBV7-3 to TRBJ2-3; possible D gene TRBD2, 7 bases. Germline lookup yields CDR1 SGHTA and CDR2 FQGTGA. The CDR3 length is 15 residues. V lost 5 bases, J lost 5 bases, and 17 bases lay in between. The CDR3 DNA is TGTGCCAGCAGCAGGGGGGGATTTCGAGAAGATACGCAGTATTTT. Translation: CASSRGGFREDTQYF.

The V and J genes are TRBV6-5 and TRBJ2-7; perhaps TRBD1 as D (6 bases). Trimming stripped 0 bases from V and 1 base from J, with 13 bases between. Germline V gene lookup returns CDR1 MNHEY and CDR2 SVGAGI. There are 16 residues in the CDR3. The CDR3 bases are TGTGCCAGCAGTTACTCGAAAACAGGGCAATCCTACGAGCAGTACTTC. Translation: CASSYSKTGQSYEQYF.

J is TRBJ2-7 and V is TRBV11-3; possible D gene TRBD2, 5 bases. Germline CDR1 reads SGHNT; CDR2 reads YENEEA. This CDR3 has 14 residues. V was trimmed by 5 bases and J by 0 bases, leaving 11 bases between them. The CDR3 sequence: CASSRTTSSYEQYF. CDR3 bases: TGTGCCAGCAGCCGAACTACTAGCTCCTACGAGCAGTACTTC.

The chain couples TRBV18 to TRBJ1-6, with 10 bases fitting TRBD1. Germline assignment: CDR1 KGHSH and CDR2 LQKENI. This CDR3 is 16 amino acids long. V lost 3 bases and J lost 8; bases outside the gene matches: 7. The CDR3 region has the DNA TGTGCCAGCTCACCCGGGACAGGGGTTGTGTATTCACCCCTCCACTTT. Its translation is CASSPGTGVVYSPLHF.

In its sample, this clone was seen once. The CDR3 DNA reads TGTGCCAGCAGCCCAGGGGTTCGAATGGGAAACACCATATATTTT. Translation gives CASSPGVRMGNTIYF. V usage is TRBV9 and J usage is TRBJ1-3; weak D call: TRBD1 (6 bases). The germline CDR1 and CDR2 sequences are SGDLS and YYNGEE. The CDR3 runs 15 residues. The ends were cut back, 4 bases at V and 4 bases at J, with 15 bases in the middle.

V gene TRBV7-9 combines with J gene TRBJ2-5; D is perhaps TRBD1 (6 bases). Per the germline V gene, CDR1 is SEHNR and CDR2 is FQNEAQ (reference sequence). V dropped 5 bases and J dropped 4 bases, with 23 bases sitting between them. The CDR3 spans 17 residues. CDR3 nucleotides: TGTGCCAGCAGCCTTCCTCATCGTTATACAGGGTTAGAGACCCAGTACTTC. Protein: CASSLPHRYTGLETQYF.

The rearrangement joins TRBV27 to TRBJ1-2; 8 positions agree with TRBD1. V trimming: 4 bases; J trimming: 4 bases; junction bases outside the gene matches: 14. The CDR3 has 17 residues. CDR1 MNHEY and CDR2 SMNVEV come from the germline V gene (reference sequence). CDR3 protein: CASSSKRTGPTSYGYTF. The CDR3 nucleotides read TGTGCCAGCAGTTCCAAAAGGACAGGGCCAACATCCTATGGCTACACCTTC.

V is TRBV6-5 and J is TRBJ2-2, with D possibly matching TRBD2 (6 bases). Germline CDR1 reads MNHEY; CDR2 reads SVGAGI. The CDR3 runs to 16 residues. V was trimmed by 2 bases and J by 6 bases, leaving 16 bases between them. This chain's CDR3 is CASSYPRGVAAGELFF. CDR3 DNA sequence: TGTGCCAGCAGTTACCCGAGGGGCGTAGCGGCCGGGGAGCTGTTTTTT.

This chain connects TRBV5-1 to TRBJ2-7, with 9 bases aligning to TRBD1. J lost 6 bases, V lost 4 bases, and 14 bases had no gene match. This CDR3 is built from 16 residues. Germline assignment: CDR1 SGHRS and CDR2 YFSETQ. The CDR3 DNA follows: TGCGCCAGCAGCCCTCAGTCCGGGACAGGGTTGTCCGAGCAGTACTTC. It yields the protein CASSPQSGTGLSEQYF.

The rearrangement joins TRBV11-3 to TRBJ2-1, with TRBD1 matching over 7 bases. This CDR3 spans 12 amino acids. V lost 4 bases and J lost 8; bases outside the gene matches: 2. The germline gives CDR1 SGHNT, CDR2 YENEEA. CDR3 coding DNA: TGTGCCAGCAGCTCGACAGGGTATGAGCAGTTCTTC. Translated, it gives CASSSTGYEQFF.